The rows below give T cell receptor beta chains drawn from one sample of a study of T-cell memory formation after mild COVID-19. One entry per CDR3 protein, called by TCRdb with MiXCR from the 5' RACE reads. The table includes roughly 580,000 distinct CDR3 sequences, roughly 18% detected once. The sample comprised PBMCs or a T cell subset sorted from them (not recorded which). These receptors were collected from an adult woman who had mild COVID-19 (a few samples of this study predate the infection). Cell type and time point are not known. Each CDR3 is given with its conserved first and last residue. The D gene is left open where the match is weak. Rows give clone size only sometimes, using once, few, many, or a class for an expanded clone.

CDR3 DNA | CDR3 protein | J gene | clone size | D gene | V gene
TGCAGCGTTCACTCTAGGACAGGGAGTCGCCAAGAGACCCAGTACTTC | CSVHSRTGSRQETQYF | TRBJ2-5 | few | TRBD1 | TRBV29-1
TGCGCCAGCACCAGGACAGGGAATTCAGGGGGTGAAAAACTGTTTTTT | CASTRTGNSGGEKLFF | TRBJ1-4 | - | TRBD1 | TRBV5-1
TGCGCCAGCAGTCAGCCGGGGGCCGGGGAGCTGTTTTTT | CASSQPGAGELFF | TRBJ2-2 | few | - | TRBV5-1
TGTGCCAGCCTTCCCGGGGGGGCCGAGACCCAGTACTTC | CASLPGGAETQYF | TRBJ2-5 | few | TRBD2 | TRBV2
TGTGCCACCAGCATTGGTGGGAGGAGGGGAGAGACCCAGTACTTC | CATSIGGRRGETQYF | TRBJ2-5 | - | - | TRBV15
TGTGCCAGATGTGCACCGGGGGAGCTGTTTTTT | CARCAPGELFF | TRBJ2-2 | few | - | TRBV7-9
TGCGCCAGCGCGGGGACAGTGGGTTTTCAAGGCACTGAAGCTTTCTTT | CASAGTVGFQGTEAFF | TRBJ1-1 | - | TRBD1 | TRBV5-1
TGTGCCAGCAGCTCATACCGACTAGCGGGGGACAATGAGCAGTTCTTC | CASSSYRLAGDNEQFF | TRBJ2-1 | - | TRBD2 | TRBV7-2
TGTGCCACCAGTGATCACAGGGGAAGCGAGCAGTTCTTC | CATSDHRGSEQFF | TRBJ2-1 | few | TRBD1 | TRBV24-1
TGTGCCAGCAGGGGACTAGCGGACGTCCACGAGCAGTACTTC | CASRGLADVHEQYF | TRBJ2-7 | - | TRBD2 | TRBV5-6
TGCAGCGTTGAGGTAGGGGACCCCTACGAGCAGTACTTC | CSVEVGDPYEQYF | TRBJ2-7 | - | - | TRBV29-1
TGCAGTGCTAGAGATCAGGACAGCTACAATGAGCAGTTCTTC | CSARDQDSYNEQFF | TRBJ2-1 | - | - | TRBV20-1
TGTGCCAGCAGCTCATATAAGAATGAGCAGTTCTTC | CASSSYKNEQFF | TRBJ2-1 | - | - | TRBV7-3
TGCGCCAGCAGCCAAGATGGGACTAGCGGGAGTATTACCGGGGAGCTGTTTTTT | CASSQDGTSGSITGELFF | TRBJ2-2 | few | TRBD2 | TRBV4-3
TGTGCCAGCAGCTTAGATGCAGGGGGCGCATACTATGGCTACACCTTC | CASSLDAGGAYYGYTF | TRBJ1-2 | few | TRBD1 | TRBV7-9
TGCAGCGTGCGTAATTGGGACACTGAAGCTTTCTTT | CSVRNWDTEAFF | TRBJ1-1 | - | - | TRBV29-1
TGCAGCGTTACTAGCGGGAGGCTGTATACGCAGTATTTT | CSVTSGRLYTQYF | TRBJ2-3 | - | TRBD2 | TRBV29-1